This T cell receptor beta chain emerged from a study of beta chain features in type 1 diabetes listed by TCRdb under 2018. General notes on the study: No differences in mean age, gender distribution, total cell number or subset yield were found between patients and healthy donors. In the study, TCRB repertoires of sorted circulating CD4+ T cell subsets from recently diagnosed type 1 diabetes patients were compared with those of matched healthy donors. Across all samples, about 110 million sorted cells were examined, and cell number per subset correlated strongly with RNA yield. Regulatory and stem cell-like memory subsets were isolated from only 8 patients and about eight healthy donors, whereas naive and central memory subsets came from all 30 or so donors.

This clone appeared a single time. The target of this receptor is not known. Base quality data are lacking; no much larger clone is found one base away. From each donor, a single peripheral blood sample of approximately 110 mL on average was drawn into heparinised tubes. A BD FACSAria II was used to sort naive, central memory, regulatory and stem cell-like memory CD4+ T cells with a panel that included CD45RO, CCR7, CD25, CD127, CD95 and CD27. All sorted populations exceeded 98% purity. PBMCs were isolated immediately by Lymphoprep density gradient centrifugation and stained directly without culture. So that batch effects would be minimized, each experiment stained and sorted samples in pairs, pairing one healthy donor with one patient. CDR1 and CDR2 are drawn from the germline V gene: SGHTA, FQGNSA. Trimming removed 2 bases from V and 0 bases from J, leaving 13 bases between the germline ends. The CDR3 spans 17 residues, from the cysteine through the phenylalanine. Only the CDR3 DNA is retained, 51 bases long and in frame from the first base.

The High Capacity cDNA Reverse Transcription Kit was used to reverse transcribe all of the isolated RNA, meaning that expressed TCRB transcripts were what got sequenced. Deep immunoSEQ sequencing was applied to naive, central memory and regulatory T cell samples, giving an average of about 3.57 million total reads per sample. After sorted cells were lysed in RLT buffer, RNA was extracted with DNase-treated RNeasy Micro or Mini kits, with the choice depending on cell number. Each cell subset was processed on its own to prevent cross-contamination, while patient and healthy donor samples were processed together. TCRB sequences were amplified from cDNA with the immunoSEQ multiplex PCR, producing 87-bp fragments spanning the CDR3 region. Sequencing of the amplicons was performed on the Illumina HiSeq platform. The authors' analysis ran thus. Synthetic template baselines were used to correct PCR bias computationally, reads within Hamming distance 2 were collapsed together, and singletons that could not be merged were discarded. By aligning reads against IMGT, V, D and J genes, CDR3 length, and insertions or deletions at six rearrangement sites were assigned. Clonotype counts were normalized to sorted cell number within each subset before computing true diversity and Gini coefficients with the tcR R package. The overlap coefficient, calculated on TCRB nucleotide sequences, was used to measure repertoire sharing. Out-of-frame TCRB sequences from naive cells were analyzed to stand in for the pre-selection repertoire. TCRdb took this table from immuneACCESS and kept in-frame rearrangements with V and J called. Such tables lack part of the clones; where checked against another copy, unresolved V genes explain under half of the gap, and the rest is unexplained. Clonal size and the V and J genes are those of that table, whereas D and trimming came from the DNA. This sample has roughly 330,000 clones in its table, and 13% of those were observed once. The ten largest account for approximately 0.016% of the sample.

On the study overall, not on this receptor specifically: Because cDNA was sequenced instead of genomic DNA, activated cells with high expression could be over-represented, although the groups did not differ in activation or CD3 levels. At VDJ recombination sites, type 1 diabetes patients had fewer insertions and more deleted nucleotides, which implies abnormalities in thymic rearrangement. In all four CD4+ subsets, TCRB CDR3 length was moderately but significantly shorter in type 1 diabetes patients. Because small numbers of individuals were included in the HLA sub-analyses, any influence of HLA type on TCRB rearrangement was left unresolved. PCR may preferentially amplify shorter templates, but because patient and control samples were amplified and corrected together, any resulting skew would affect both groups equally. Naive, central memory and regulatory TCRB repertoires appeared more similar among patients than among healthy donors.

The receptor chain draws on TRBV7-2 and TRBJ2-2; TRBD2 is a possible D gene, resting on 5 matching bases. The sequence derives from a young woman with type 1 diabetes. Sequenced material: naive CD4+ T cells from blood. The cell subset or site label of this sample denotes: true naive CD4+ T cells. The base sequence is TGTGCCAGCAGCTTATTAGGACGGGGAACGAACACCGGGGAGCTGTTTTTT. Translated, this gives CASSLLGRGTNTGELFF.